This T cell receptor (beta chain) was retrieved from a study of OX40 agonist ivuxolimab in advanced cancers. Study-wide findings and caveats: It was not determined which antigens were specifically recognized by the peripheral T cells that had undergone clonal expansion.

V was shortened by 0 bases and J by 1 base, with 25 bases between the two germline ends. This CDR3 region has 20 residues. Germline CDR1 is SGDLS and CDR2 is YYNGEE. A note on this clone: Antigen unknown.

Repertoires were generated with immunoSEQ multiplex PCR, while TCRdb's copy carries only in-frame clones and drops some. The sample shows more than 75,000 clones, about 88% of them seen only once. This specimen consisted of CD4+ or CD8+ T cells sorted from blood, obtained in a trial of the OX40 agonist ivuxolimab. This sequence originates from an adult with an advanced solid tumor such as melanoma, head and neck, liver or kidney cancer. The rearrangement uses TRBV9 and TRBJ2-5; D is perhaps TRBD1 (5 bases). The CDR3 loop reads CASSVAVPSGPSLAQETQYF. The CDR3 DNA follows: TGTGCCAGCAGCGTAGCGGTACCCTCAGGGCCCAGCCTCGCCCAAGAGACCCAGTACTTC. The full variable domain, completed using reference TRBV9 and TRBJ2-5, is DSGVTQTPKHLITATGQRVTLRCSPRSGDLSVYWYQQSLDQGLQFLIQYYNGEERAKGNILERFSAQQFPDLHSELNLSSLELGDSALYFCASSVAVPSGPSLAQETQYFGPGTRLLVL.